This T cell receptor beta chain is drawn from a study of Graves' ophthalmopathy and Graves' hyperthyroidism. CDR3 length equals 17 residues. Germline CDR1 reads SGHAT; CDR2 reads FQNNGV. V was clipped by 1 base and J by 4 bases; unmatched bases: 10. This clonotype was detected ten times or more. Transcripts of RNA were the source for amplifying TCR beta CDR3 regions. RT-PCR was first run with HTBI primers, then multiplex PCR in a second round. TCRdb re-analysed the multiplex PCR reads in MiXCR, keeping a single row per CDR3 protein. The sample carries nearly 400,000 distinct CDR3 sequences, about 18% recorded once.

The sequenced sample was peripheral blood. The TCR sequence derives from a woman between 18 and 29 years old with Graves' ophthalmopathy. This rearrangement joins TRBV11-2 to TRBJ2-7, with 10 bases aligning to TRBD2. The chain's CDR3 is CASSLGGGSGRLYEQYF. DNA for the CDR3: TGTGCCAGCAGCTTAGGAGGAGGTAGCGGGAGGTTGTACGAGCAGTACTTC.